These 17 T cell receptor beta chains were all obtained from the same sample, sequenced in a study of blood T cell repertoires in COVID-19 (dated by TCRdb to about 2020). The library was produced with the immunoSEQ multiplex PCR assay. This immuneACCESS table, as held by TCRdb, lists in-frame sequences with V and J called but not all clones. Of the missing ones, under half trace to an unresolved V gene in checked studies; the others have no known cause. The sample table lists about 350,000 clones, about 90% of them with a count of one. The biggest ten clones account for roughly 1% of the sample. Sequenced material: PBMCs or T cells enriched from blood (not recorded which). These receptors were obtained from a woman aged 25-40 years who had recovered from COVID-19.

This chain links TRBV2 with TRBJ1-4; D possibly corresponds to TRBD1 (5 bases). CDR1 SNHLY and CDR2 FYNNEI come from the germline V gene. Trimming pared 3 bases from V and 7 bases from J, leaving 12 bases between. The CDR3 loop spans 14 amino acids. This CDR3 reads CASSDSGWGEKLFF. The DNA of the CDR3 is TGTGCCAGCAGTGACTCAGGGTGGGGTGAAAAACTGTTTTTT.

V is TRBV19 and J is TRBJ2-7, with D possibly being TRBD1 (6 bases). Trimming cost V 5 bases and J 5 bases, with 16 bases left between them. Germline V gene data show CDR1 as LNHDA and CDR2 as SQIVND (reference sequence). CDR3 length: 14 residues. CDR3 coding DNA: TGTGCCAGTAGTTGGGGAAACAGGGCCGACGAGCAGTACTTC. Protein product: CASSWGNRADEQYF.

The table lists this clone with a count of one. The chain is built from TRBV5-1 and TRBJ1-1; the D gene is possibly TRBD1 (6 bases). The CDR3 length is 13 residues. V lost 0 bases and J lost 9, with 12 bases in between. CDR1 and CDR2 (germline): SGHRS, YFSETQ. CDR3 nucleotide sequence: TGCGCCAGCAGCTTGGGACTGGGGGGGCAAGCTTTCTTT. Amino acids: CASSLGLGGQAFF.

The CDR3, as DNA: TGTGCCAGCAGGGGGACAGGGGATAATTCACCCCTCCACTTT. Translating gives CASRGTGDNSPLHF. V usage is TRBV6-5 and J usage is TRBJ1-6, with 10 bases matching TRBD1. Per the germline V gene, CDR1 is MNHEY and CDR2 is SVGAGI. V gave up 6 bases and J gave up 5 bases; unmatched junction bases: 1. The CDR3 covers 14 residues.

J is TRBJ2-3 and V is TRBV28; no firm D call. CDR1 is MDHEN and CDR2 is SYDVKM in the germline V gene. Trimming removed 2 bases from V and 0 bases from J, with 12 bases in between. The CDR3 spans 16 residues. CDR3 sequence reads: CASSLTVDTSTDTQYF. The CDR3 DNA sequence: TGTGCCAGCAGTTTAACTGTTGATACTAGCACAGATACGCAGTATTTT.

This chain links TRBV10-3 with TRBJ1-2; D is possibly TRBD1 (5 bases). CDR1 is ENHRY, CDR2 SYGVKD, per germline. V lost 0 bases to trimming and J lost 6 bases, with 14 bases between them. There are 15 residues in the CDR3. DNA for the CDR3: TGTGCCATCAGTGAGTCGCCAGGGAAAGGTGATGGCTACACCTTC. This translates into CAISESPGKGDGYTF.

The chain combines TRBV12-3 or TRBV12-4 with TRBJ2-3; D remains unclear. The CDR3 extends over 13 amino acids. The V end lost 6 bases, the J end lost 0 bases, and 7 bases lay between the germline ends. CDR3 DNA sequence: TGTGCCAGCAGCCCGTCTAGCACAGATACGCAGTATTTT. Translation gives CASSPSSTDTQYF.

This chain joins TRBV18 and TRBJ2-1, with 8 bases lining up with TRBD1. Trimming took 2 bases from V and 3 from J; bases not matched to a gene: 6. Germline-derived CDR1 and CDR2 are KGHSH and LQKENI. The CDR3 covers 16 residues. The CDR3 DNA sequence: TGTGCCAGCTCACCAACCGGGACAGGTGTCTACAATGAGCAGTTCTTC. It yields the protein CASSPTGTGVYNEQFF.

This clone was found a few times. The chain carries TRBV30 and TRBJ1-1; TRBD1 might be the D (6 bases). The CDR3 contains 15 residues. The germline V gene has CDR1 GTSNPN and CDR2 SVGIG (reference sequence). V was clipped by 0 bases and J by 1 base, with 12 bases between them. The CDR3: CAWSVQQGTNTEAFF. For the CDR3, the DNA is TGTGCCTGGAGTGTTCAACAGGGTACGAACACTGAAGCTTTCTTT.

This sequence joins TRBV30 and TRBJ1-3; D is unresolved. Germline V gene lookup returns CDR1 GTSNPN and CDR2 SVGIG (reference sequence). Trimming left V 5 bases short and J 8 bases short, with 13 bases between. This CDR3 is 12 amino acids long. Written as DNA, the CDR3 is TGTGCCTGGGAGAAGGATCGGGACACCATATATTTT. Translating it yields CAWEKDRDTIYF.

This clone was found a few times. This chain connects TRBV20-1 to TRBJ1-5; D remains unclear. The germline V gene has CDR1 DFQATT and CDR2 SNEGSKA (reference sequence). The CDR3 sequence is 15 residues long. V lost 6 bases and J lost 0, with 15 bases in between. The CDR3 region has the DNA TGCAGTGCGAGTAAAACGGGAATTAGCAATCAGCCCCAGCATTTT. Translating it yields CSASKTGISNQPQHF.

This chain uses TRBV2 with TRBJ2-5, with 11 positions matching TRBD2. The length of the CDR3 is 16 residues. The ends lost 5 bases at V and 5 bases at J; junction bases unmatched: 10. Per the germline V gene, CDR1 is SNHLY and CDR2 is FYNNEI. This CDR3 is CASSKRLAGSTETQYF. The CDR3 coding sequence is TGTGCCAGCAGTAAACGACTAGCGGGGAGTACGGAGACCCAGTACTTC.

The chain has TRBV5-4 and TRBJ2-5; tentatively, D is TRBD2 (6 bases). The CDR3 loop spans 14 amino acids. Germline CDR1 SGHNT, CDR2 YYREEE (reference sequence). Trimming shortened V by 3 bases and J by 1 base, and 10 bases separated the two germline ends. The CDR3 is CASSSRDFQETQYF. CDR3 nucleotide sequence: TGTGCCAGCAGCTCCCGGGACTTCCAAGAGACCCAGTACTTC. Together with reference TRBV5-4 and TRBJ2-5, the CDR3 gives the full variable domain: ETGVTQSPTHLIKTRGQQVTLRCSSQSGHNTVSWYQQALGQGPQFIFQYYREEENGRGNFPPRFSGLQFPNYSSELNVNALELDDSALYLCASSSRDFQETQYFGPGTRLLVL.

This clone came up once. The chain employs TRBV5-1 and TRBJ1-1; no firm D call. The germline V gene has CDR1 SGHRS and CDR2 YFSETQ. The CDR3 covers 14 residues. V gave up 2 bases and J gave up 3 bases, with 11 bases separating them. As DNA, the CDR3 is TGCGCCAGCAGCTTAGGCGGCGACGACACTGAAGCTTTCTTT. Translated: CASSLGGDDTEAFF.

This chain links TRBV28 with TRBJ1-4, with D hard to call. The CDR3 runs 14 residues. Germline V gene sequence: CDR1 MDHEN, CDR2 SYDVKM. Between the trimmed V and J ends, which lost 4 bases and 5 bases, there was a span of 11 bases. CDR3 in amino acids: CASSSNPKNEKLFF. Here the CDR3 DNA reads TGTGCCAGCAGTTCTAACCCAAAAAATGAAAAACTGTTTTTT.

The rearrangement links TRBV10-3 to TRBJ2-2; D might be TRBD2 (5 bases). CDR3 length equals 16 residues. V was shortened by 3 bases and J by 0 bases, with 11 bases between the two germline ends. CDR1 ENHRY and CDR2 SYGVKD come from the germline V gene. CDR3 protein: CAISEAVTSNTGELFF. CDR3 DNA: TGTGCCATCAGTGAAGCGGTCACCTCGAACACCGGGGAGCTGTTTTTT.

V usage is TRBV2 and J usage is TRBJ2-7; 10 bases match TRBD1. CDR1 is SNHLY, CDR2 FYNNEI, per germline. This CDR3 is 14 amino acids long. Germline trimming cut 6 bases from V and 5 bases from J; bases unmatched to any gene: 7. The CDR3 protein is CASRKTGTGDEQYF. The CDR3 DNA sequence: TGTGCCAGCAGAAAAACCGGGACAGGGGACGAGCAGTACTTC.